The T cell receptor (beta chain) under discussion was sequenced for a study of cytomegalovirus exposure and HLA in healthy donors. Germline V gives CDR1 SGHTA, CDR2 FQGNSA. Unmatched junction bases numbered 5, after V lost 5 bases and J lost 8 bases. This CDR3 is built from 14 residues. Points from the study as a whole: Later analysis indicated greater clonal expansion among HLA-associated TCR beta chains than among equally common other chains. Presence/absence comparisons presumed near-even sequencing depth among donors.

As concerns this clone: Its antigen is as yet unknown. Possible read error: a much larger clone is one base away.

The PCR employed 60 Vbeta primers together with 13 Jbeta primers. Assay used: immunoSEQ multiplex PCR; TCRdb lists only in-frame clones, some missing. The table shows about 60,000 clones, with approximately 63% occurring only once. The chain combines TRBV7-2 with TRBJ1-6; 8 positions match TRBD1. The clonotype originates from a woman aged 60-75 years in good health and CMV-seropositive. The sequencing input was PBMCs. As DNA, the CDR3 is TGTGCCAGCAGCCAAGACAGGGGTGATTCACCCCTCCACTTT. It specifies CASSQDRGDSPLHF.